The rows below give T cell receptor beta chains drawn from one sample of a study of identical twins. TCRdb processed the 5' RACE reads anew with MiXCR; each CDR3 protein has one entry. The sample includes roughly 690,000 distinct CDR3 sequences, 6% to 6.5% of them seen just once. The sequenced sample consisted of naive T cells sorted from blood. The receptors come from a man aged 18 to 30 in good health. Both conserved end residues are part of each CDR3. The order of the fields is J gene, clone size, CDR3 length, V gene, D gene, CDR3 protein, CDR3 DNA. A D gene is named only where the DNA matches it firmly. Size tells how often a clone was seen (once, few, many) or the class of an expanded clone, and some rows leave it out.

j_gene: TRBJ2-1
abundance: many
len: 15
v_gene: TRBV6-1
d_gene: TRBD1
CDR3aa: CASNSDRVGYNEQFF
CDR3nt: TGTGCCAGCAACTCGGACAGGGTCGGCTACAATGAGCAGTTCTTC

j_gene: TRBJ2-1
abundance: .
len: 20
v_gene: TRBV29-1
d_gene: TRBD2
CDR3aa: CSPIVSMGLAGGGGGGEQFF
CDR3nt: TGCAGCCCAATAGTCTCAATGGGGCTAGCGGGAGGGGGTGGTGGCGGTGAGCAGTTCTTC

j_gene: TRBJ2-1
abundance: .
len: 17
v_gene: TRBV5-5
d_gene: .
CDR3aa: CASSSRGGYDSYNEQFF
CDR3nt: TGTGCCAGCAGCTCGAGGGGCGGTTATGACTCCTACAATGAGCAGTTCTTC

j_gene: TRBJ1-1
abundance: few
len: 12
v_gene: TRBV6-2/TRBV6-3
d_gene: .
CDR3aa: CASSLFTGKAFF
CDR3nt: TGTGCCAGCAGCCTTTTTACAGGGAAAGCTTTCTTT

j_gene: TRBJ2-3
abundance: many
len: 13
v_gene: TRBV29-1
d_gene: .
CDR3aa: CSVGGLTTDTQYF
CDR3nt: TGCAGCGTTGGAGGACTCACCACAGATACGCAGTATTTT

j_gene: TRBJ2-1
abundance: many
len: 14
v_gene: TRBV18
d_gene: TRBD1
CDR3aa: CASSGQGAIDEQFF
CDR3nt: TGTGCCAGCTCGGGACAGGGGGCGATCGATGAGCAGTTCTTC

j_gene: TRBJ1-5
abundance: .
len: 14
v_gene: TRBV25-1
d_gene: .
CDR3aa: CASSEIQSNQPQHF
CDR3nt: TGTGCCAGCAGTGAAATACAGTCAAATCAGCCCCAGCATTTT

j_gene: TRBJ2-6
abundance: .
len: 12
v_gene: TRBV19
d_gene: .
CDR3aa: CASEDGANVLTF
CDR3nt: TGTGCCAGTGAGGATGGGGCCAACGTCCTGACTTTC

j_gene: TRBJ2-3
abundance: few
len: 14
v_gene: TRBV7-8
d_gene: TRBD1
CDR3aa: CASSRRGSTDTQYF
CDR3nt: TGTGCCAGCAGCCGCAGGGGGAGCACAGATACGCAGTATTTT

j_gene: TRBJ1-1
abundance: many
len: 16
v_gene: TRBV15
d_gene: .
CDR3aa: CATSRDGLTMNTEAFF
CDR3nt: TGTGCCACCAGCAGAGATGGACTGACCATGAACACTGAAGCTTTCTTT

j_gene: TRBJ2-2
abundance: .
len: 16
v_gene: TRBV7-2
d_gene: .
CDR3aa: CASSLAALSNTGELFF
CDR3nt: TGTGCCAGCAGCTTAGCAGCCCTGTCTAACACCGGGGAGCTGTTTTTT

j_gene: TRBJ2-4
abundance: many
len: 13
v_gene: TRBV5-1
d_gene: TRBD1
CDR3aa: CASSRQGENIQYF
CDR3nt: TGCGCCAGCAGCCGTCAGGGGGAAAACATTCAGTACTTC

j_gene: TRBJ2-1
abundance: .
len: 12
v_gene: TRBV6-2/TRBV6-3
d_gene: .
CDR3aa: CASSYSVVEQFF
CDR3nt: TGTGCCAGCAGTTACTCGGTGGTTGAGCAGTTCTTC

j_gene: TRBJ2-1
abundance: .
len: 17
v_gene: TRBV11-3
d_gene: TRBD2
CDR3aa: CASSLDGTSGSYDEQFF
CDR3nt: TGTGCCAGCAGCTTAGACGGGACTAGCGGGAGCTACGATGAGCAGTTCTTC

j_gene: TRBJ2-7
abundance: many
len: 15
v_gene: TRBV24-1
d_gene: .
CDR3aa: CATSDSGSPSYEQYF
CDR3nt: TGTGCCACCAGTGATTCAGGGTCCCCCTCCTACGAGCAGTACTTC

j_gene: TRBJ2-3
abundance: few
len: 14
v_gene: TRBV4-1
d_gene: .
CDR3aa: CASTRDPGTDTQYF
CDR3nt: TGCGCCAGCACCCGGGATCCTGGCACAGATACGCAGTATTTT

j_gene: TRBJ2-4
abundance: many
len: 12
v_gene: TRBV20-1
d_gene: TRBD2
CDR3aa: CSAPGLAYIQYF
CDR3nt: TGCAGTGCGCCGGGACTAGCTTACATTCAGTACTTC

j_gene: TRBJ1-2
abundance: many
len: 9
v_gene: TRBV20-1
d_gene: .
CDR3aa: CSANYGYTF
CDR3nt: TGCAGTGCTAACTATGGCTACACCTTC

j_gene: TRBJ2-7
abundance: few
len: 14
v_gene: TRBV7-8
d_gene: TRBD2
CDR3aa: CASSLYGGRAEQYF
CDR3nt: TGTGCCAGCAGCTTATATGGCGGGAGGGCCGAGCAGTACTTC

j_gene: TRBJ2-1
abundance: many
len: 17
v_gene: TRBV11-1
d_gene: .
CDR3aa: CASSSTGQGIGYNEQFF
CDR3nt: TGTGCCAGCAGCAGCACGGGGCAAGGCATAGGCTACAATGAGCAGTTCTTC